This paragraph reports one T cell receptor (beta chain). Antigen specificity is unknown. Since a much larger clone is just one base distant, this may be a read error. The CDR3 loop spans 15 amino acids. V shed 1 base and J 5 bases; nucleotides not matched to a gene: 6. CDR1 and CDR2 from the germline V gene are LNHNV and YYDKDF (reference sequence). Amplification of TCR alpha and beta CDR3 regions from RNA used iRepertoire nested multiplex PCR. For one-step reverse transcription and amplification, 100-400 ng of tissue mRNA or PBMC total RNA was used. TCRdb reanalysed the multiplex PCR reads using MiXCR and keeps one entry per CDR3 protein. The table shows about 380,000 distinct CDR3 sequences, with approximately 42% occurring only once. This sample was included in a study of glioma-infiltrating T cells. Background on the study: Glioma patients had dexamethasone for six or fewer days before surgery.

General study findings and limits: CDR3 overlap between tissue and blood was very small.

Sequences were obtained from glioma tissue, nonneoplastic brain tissue, or PBMCs (not recorded which). The chain couples TRBV15 to TRBJ2-3; TRBD2 aligns across 7 bases. This TCR came from a human donor with low-grade glioma or glioblastoma, undergoing nonglioma brain surgery, or in good health (not recorded which). The CDR3: CATSRVAGVIDTQYF. CDR3 DNA: TGTGCCACCAGCAGAGTGGCGGGAGTGATAGATACGCAGTATTTT.